These 31 T cell receptor beta chains originate from one sample sequenced in a study of blood T cell repertoires in COVID-19. The repertoire was sequenced with immunoSEQ multiplex PCR; TCRdb's copy has only in-frame clones and lacks some. The sample has 150,000 to 200,000 clones, approximately 87% seen once. The sequenced sample consisted of peripheral blood. Source of these receptors: a man in his forties with active or convalescent COVID-19.

The chain is built from TRBV7-3 and TRBJ2-1, with TRBD2 matching over 8 bases. The CDR3 contains 16 residues. Losses at the gene ends were 5 bases for V and 0 bases for J; bases not matched to a gene: 6. CDR1 is SGHTA and CDR2 is FQGTGA in the germline V gene. CDR3 DNA: TGTGCCAGCAGCCCCACTGCGGGAGGCTCCTACAATGAGCAGTTCTTC. It translates to CASSPTAGGSYNEQFF.

The V and J genes are TRBV6-5 and TRBJ1-2; 7 nucleotides match TRBD1. V was pared by 2 bases and J by 8 bases, with 11 bases of the junction left unmatched. Germline V gene data show CDR1 as MNHEY and CDR2 as SVGAGI. The CDR3 consists of 15 residues. CDR3 nucleotides: TGTGCCAGCAGTTACCTCACGAAGGGGGCCGGGGGCTACACCTTC. It is translated as CASSYLTKGAGGYTF.

The V gene is TRBV10-3, the J gene TRBJ2-3, with 13 nucleotides matching TRBD2. The CDR3 runs 19 residues. V was pared by 3 bases and J by 0 bases, with 9 bases of the junction left unmatched. CDR1 ENHRY and CDR2 SYGVKD come from the germline V gene. The CDR3 protein is CAISDPGLAGSPSTDTQYF. The CDR3 coding sequence is TGTGCCATCAGTGATCCGGGACTAGCGGGGAGTCCTAGCACAGATACGCAGTATTTT.

The V and J genes are TRBV30 and TRBJ1-3; D may be TRBD1 (5 bases). V was clipped by 0 bases and J by 4 bases, with 13 bases between them. Germline-derived CDR1 and CDR2 are GTSNPN and SVGIG (reference sequence). The CDR3 runs 15 residues. CDR3 sequence: CAWSVSRVQGNTIYF. In nucleotides, the CDR3 is TGTGCCTGGAGTGTATCCAGGGTGCAAGGAAACACCATATATTTT.

The rearrangement joins TRBV29-1 to TRBJ2-1; TRBD1 matches 9 bases. The CDR3 is 16 residues long. Germline loops: CDR1 SQVTM, CDR2 ANQGSEA. V gave up 7 bases and J gave up 2 bases; unmatched junction bases: 12. The CDR3 loop reads CSARKGQGTPYNEQFF. Written as DNA, the CDR3 is TGCAGCGCCCGAAAGGGACAGGGAACCCCCTACAATGAGCAGTTCTTC.

The J gene is TRBJ2-7, the V gene TRBV3-1 (or the pseudogene TRBV3-2); TRBD2 might be the D (6 bases). Looked up from germline, CDR1 is LGHDT and CDR2 is YNNKEL (reference sequence). V dropped 7 bases and J dropped 3 bases, with 16 bases sitting between them. The CDR3 has 14 amino acids. As DNA, the CDR3 is TGTGCCAGCAACAGGCGGGGAAGCCACTACGAGCAGTACTTC. It specifies CASNRRGSHYEQYF.

This rearrangement joins TRBV2 to TRBJ1-5; 7 positions match TRBD1. J lost 5 bases, V lost 5 bases, and 6 bases had no gene match. This CDR3 region has 14 residues. Per the germline V gene, CDR1 is SNHLY and CDR2 is FYNNEI. CDR3 coding DNA: TGTGCCAGCAGTCAACAGGGGATAGATCAGCCCCAGCATTTT. Translating gives CASSQQGIDQPQHF.

V usage is TRBV14 and J usage is TRBJ2-3, with D perhaps matching TRBD2 (5 bases). Germline V gene lookup returns CDR1 SGHDN and CDR2 FVKESK. The CDR3 covers 13 residues. V lost 1 base and J 10 bases, leaving 12 bases between the germline ends. CDR3 coding DNA: TGTGCCAGCAGCCAAGTCAACGCGGAGGCGCAGTATTTT. The encoded protein is CASSQVNAEAQYF.

This clone was seen only once. CDR3 in amino acids: CASSRDRGTNSPLHF. The CDR3 coding sequence is TGTGCCAGCAGCCGGGACAGGGGAACGAATTCACCCCTCCACTTT. The rearrangement links TRBV25-1 to TRBJ1-6; 10 bases agree with TRBD1. The length of the CDR3 is 15 residues. CDR1 is MGHDK, CDR2 SYGVNS, per germline. The ends lost 6 bases at V and 7 bases at J; junction bases unmatched: 6. Using reference TRBV25-1 and TRBJ1-6 for the parts outside the CDR3, the full variable domain is EADIYQTPRYLVIGTGKKITLECSQTMGHDKMYWYQQDPGMELHLIHYSYGVNSTEKGDLSSESTVSRIRTEHFPLTLESARPSHTSQYLCASSRDRGTNSPLHFGNGTRLTVT.

This clone was found a few times. This chain connects TRBV19 to TRBJ1-2; TRBD1 agrees at 8 bases. This CDR3 is built from 14 residues. Looked up from germline, CDR1 is LNHDA and CDR2 is SQIVND (reference sequence). Trimming took 7 bases from V and 8 from J; bases not matched to a gene: 12. The CDR3 here is CASTVGQGSMGYTF. CDR3 nucleotide sequence: TGTGCCAGTACGGTAGGACAGGGAAGTATGGGCTACACCTTC.

This chain joins TRBV10-3 and TRBJ1-1; tentatively, D is TRBD1 (5 bases). CDR1 is ENHRY and CDR2 is SYGVKD in the germline V gene. V lost 0 bases and J 3 bases, leaving 8 bases between the germline ends. The CDR3 spans 14 residues. The CDR3 DNA is TGTGCCATCAGTGAGTCTGGGGGGTACACTGAAGCTTTCTTT. Residues: CAISESGGYTEAFF.

The chain joins TRBV10-2 to TRBJ2-3, with D possibly TRBD2 on 6 matching bases. Germline assignment: CDR1 WSHSY and CDR2 SAAADI. V shed 0 bases and J shed 0 bases, with 7 bases lying between them. The CDR3 spans 15 residues. In DNA form, the CDR3 reads TGCGCCAGCAGTGAGTCGGGGGGTAGCACAGATACGCAGTATTTT. Its translation: CASSESGGSTDTQYF.

V is TRBV28 and J is TRBJ2-1, with D maybe TRBD2 (5 bases). The CDR3 spans 14 residues. Looked up from germline, CDR1 is MDHEN and CDR2 is SYDVKM. V dropped 3 bases and J dropped 8 bases, with 14 bases sitting between them. CDR3 sequence: CASSLRGKGDEQFF. The CDR3, as DNA: TGTGCCAGCAGTTTGAGAGGGAAAGGCGATGAGCAGTTCTTC.

The gene calls are TRBV12-3 or TRBV12-4 and TRBJ2-1; D possibly corresponds to TRBD2 (6 bases). The CDR3 is 13 residues long. The V and J ends lost 6 bases and 9 bases respectively, with 15 bases between them. The CDR3 loop is CASRPRRESEQFF. The CDR3 nucleotides are TGTGCCAGCAGACCCAGGAGGGAGTCTGAGCAGTTCTTC.

The J gene is TRBJ1-1, the V gene TRBV5-6, with D perhaps matching TRBD1 (6 bases). V lost 5 bases and J lost 4, with 15 bases in between. Germline V gene lookup returns CDR1 SGHDT and CDR2 YYEEEE. This CDR3 comprises 14 residues. The chain's CDR3 is CASRKTGRFTEAFF. The CDR3 bases are TGTGCCAGCAGGAAGACAGGTAGGTTCACTGAAGCTTTCTTT.

This chain links TRBV6-1 with TRBJ1-1; D remains unclear. The CDR3 is 14 amino acids. V lost 2 bases to trimming and J lost 0 bases, with 7 bases between them. The germline CDR1 and CDR2 sequences are MNHNS and SASEGT. CDR3 in amino acids: CASSENTLNTEAFF. The CDR3 DNA reads TGTGCCAGCAGTGAAAACACACTGAACACTGAAGCTTTCTTT.

The V and J genes are TRBV28 and TRBJ1-1; no definite D call. Trimming stripped 2 bases from V and 2 bases from J, with 9 bases between. Looked up from germline, CDR1 is MDHEN and CDR2 is SYDVKM. This CDR3 has 14 residues. DNA of the CDR3: TGTGCCAGCAGTTTAGTAGTCCGCAACACTGAAGCTTTCTTT. This sequence encodes CASSLVVRNTEAFF.

V gene TRBV24-1 combines with J gene TRBJ2-3, with D hard to call. The germline V and J ends were trimmed by 6 bases and 0 bases, with 21 bases remaining between them. This CDR3 is 18 amino acids long. Germline values: CDR1 KGHDR, CDR2 SFDVKD. CDR3 region: CATSSSEETYTSTDTQYF. In DNA, the CDR3 is TGTGCCACCAGTTCATCCGAGGAGACTTATACTAGCACAGATACGCAGTATTTT.

The chain is built from TRBV6-4 and TRBJ2-2; the D gene is possibly TRBD1 (7 bases). Germline loops: CDR1 MRHNA, CDR2 SNTAGT. The CDR3 runs 15 residues. V gave up 6 bases and J gave up 5 bases, with 16 bases separating them. CDR3 in amino acids: CASSSGGHSTGELFF. DNA for the CDR3: TGTGCCAGCAGCTCAGGGGGGCACTCAACCGGGGAGCTGTTTTTT.

The V call is TRBV12-3 or TRBV12-4, the J call TRBJ2-7, with D uncertain. This CDR3 comprises 13 residues. The V end was cut by 7 bases, the J end by 1 base, with 11 bases between. CDR3 sequence (DNA): TGTGCCAGCACCCTTTTCGGGTCCTACGAGCAGTACTTC. It encodes CASTLFGSYEQYF.

This chain connects TRBV30 to TRBJ1-1; 7 bases line up with TRBD1. Germline CDR1 GTSNPN, CDR2 SVGIG (reference sequence). The CDR3 spans 13 residues. With 2 bases clipped from V and 8 bases from J, the junction kept 8 bases outside the gene matches. The CDR3 spells CAWSTGDLLEAFF. In DNA form, the CDR3 reads TGTGCCTGGAGTACAGGGGACTTGCTCGAAGCTTTCTTT.

The rearrangement links TRBV9 to TRBJ1-2, with 8 positions matching TRBD1. Germline values: CDR1 SGDLS, CDR2 YYNGEE. The CDR3 has 16 residues. V lost 3 bases to trimming and J lost 4 bases; unmatched junction nucleotides: 11. DNA of the CDR3: TGTGCCAGCAGCGCCCGAGGACAGGGCGGGAGCTATGGCTACACCTTC. Its protein product is CASSARGQGGSYGYTF.

The chain carries TRBV4-2 and TRBJ1-4, with D unresolved. The ends were cut back, 5 bases at V and 12 bases at J, with 19 bases in the middle. The length of the CDR3 is 14 residues. Germline assignment: CDR1 LGHNA and CDR2 YNFKEQ. In DNA, the CDR3 is TGTGCCAGCAGCTCTCCCCAGGTCCGACAAGAACTGTTTTTT. Translation gives CASSSPQVRQELFF.

The chain is built from TRBV4-1 and TRBJ2-7; the match to TRBD1 covers 7 bases. This CDR3 has 15 residues. The germline CDR1 and CDR2 sequences are MGHRA and YSYEKL. After removal of 6 bases from V and 3 bases from J, the junction contained 11 bases not matched to a gene. The CDR3 reads CASRNDRDSNYEQYF. The CDR3 bases are TGCGCCAGCAGAAATGACCGGGACAGCAACTACGAGCAGTACTTC.

J is TRBJ1-2 and V is TRBV19, with D possibly matching TRBD1 (6 bases). The CDR3 has 15 amino acids. The germline V gene has CDR1 LNHDA and CDR2 SQIVND (reference sequence). Trimming removed 4 bases from V and 0 bases from J, with 12 bases in between. CDR3 sequence: CASSTPGTTNYGYTF. Here the CDR3 DNA reads TGTGCCAGTAGTACCCCCGGGACAACTAACTATGGCTACACCTTC.

This chain joins TRBV6-5 and TRBJ1-3, with D unclear. The CDR3 length is 16 residues. Germline assignment: CDR1 MNHEY and CDR2 SVGAGI. Trimming left V 4 bases short and J 0 bases short, with 13 bases between. The CDR3 bases are TGTGCCAGCAGTTCCCTAGAGCCAGACTCTGGAAACACCATATATTTT. Amino acids: CASSSLEPDSGNTIYF.

The rearrangement joins TRBV6-2 or TRBV6-3 to TRBJ1-1; D is uncertain. Germline assignment: CDR1 MNHEY and CDR2 SVGEGT. The V end was cut by 5 bases, the J end by 1 base, with 8 bases between. The CDR3 contains 13 residues. Here the CDR3 reads CASSLPGNTEAFF. The CDR3 DNA sequence: TGTGCCAGCAGTCTCCCAGGGAACACTGAAGCTTTCTTT.

This sequence joins TRBV6-4 and TRBJ1-5; no reliable D call. There are 18 residues in the CDR3. Germline CDR1 is MRHNA and CDR2 is SNTAGT. The ends were cut back, 0 bases at V and 0 bases at J, with 15 bases in the middle. In DNA, the CDR3 is TGTGCCAGCAGTGACTCTGGCCCTGTTAGCGGTAGCAATCAGCCCCAGCATTTT. Its translation: CASSDSGPVSGSNQPQHF.

The genes are TRBV6-4 and TRBJ2-3, with D possibly being TRBD2 (6 bases). Germline CDR1 reads MRHNA; CDR2 reads SNTAGT. V dropped 6 bases and J dropped 7 bases, with 17 bases sitting between them. This CDR3 comprises 14 residues. The CDR3 DNA reads as TGTGCCAGCAGGGCCGGGACTTCCCCGCATACGCAGTATTTT. This codes for CASRAGTSPHTQYF.

The chain uses TRBV19 and TRBJ1-1, with TRBD1 matching 8 bases. The CDR3 spans 14 residues. V shed 5 bases and J 4 bases; nucleotides not matched to a gene: 6. Looked up from germline, CDR1 is LNHDA and CDR2 is SQIVND (reference sequence). The CDR3: CASSDRGEGTEAFF. CDR3 sequence (DNA): TGTGCCAGTAGTGACAGGGGAGAGGGCACTGAAGCTTTCTTT.

V and J are TRBV6-6 and TRBJ2-7; the D gene is possibly TRBD2 (6 bases). CDR1 and CDR2 (germline): MNHNY, SVGAGI (reference sequence). The CDR3 runs 15 residues. Deletions cut 5 bases from V and 5 bases from J, with 19 bases between. The CDR3, as DNA: TGTGCCAGCAGTCACCGATCTAGAGGGGAGGACGAGCAGTACTTC. Translation gives CASSHRSRGEDEQYF.